This T cell receptor (beta chain) came from a study of Ad26.COV2.S vaccination and SARS-CoV-2 variants. Study-level information: Vaccine-arm donor from the placebo-controlled COV1001 Ad26.COV2.S trial. Ad26.COV2.S was injected intramuscularly once or twice, 56 days apart.

Treatment specified: 19 received Ad26.COV2.S at low or high dose, single or two shots; 5 received placebo; per-sample allocation not given. Following the first vaccine or placebo injection, samples were taken on day 63. The repertoire was sequenced with immunoSEQ multiplex PCR; TCRdb's copy has only in-frame clones and lacks some. The table shows hundreds of thousands of clones, with around 87% occurring only once. The V end lost 5 bases, the J end lost 4 bases, and 12 bases lay between the germline ends. The CDR3 is 13 amino acids. CDR1 and CDR2 (germline): SGHNT, YYREEE (reference sequence). This clone was seen only once.

The chain links TRBV5-4 to TRBJ1-1; no clear D. The starting material was peripheral blood, obtained in a trial of Ad26.COV2.S vaccine versus placebo. The TCR was taken from a person aged 18 to 59 who received the Ad26.COV2.S COVID-19 vaccine or a placebo. CDR3 bases: TGTGCCAGCAGAATTGATGGTCTCACTGAAGCTTTCTTT. This sequence encodes CASRIDGLTEAFF.